These T cell receptor beta chains were read from a single sample in a study of blood T cell repertoires in COVID-19. Clones were read by immunoSEQ multiplex PCR, and TCRdb kept only the in-frame ones, dropping some. The profile covers roughly 280,000 clones, with 80% to 90% appearing a single time and about 11% taken by the ten largest. Sequencing was done on a sample of peripheral blood. Receptors originate from a woman between 70 and 85 years old with acute or convalescent COVID-19. CDR3s include the opening cysteine and the closing phenylalanine or tryptophan. Size is stated for part of the rows, as once, few or many counts, or as a class when the clone is expanded.

j_call: TRBJ1-2
clone_size: NA
v_call: TRBV5-5
cdr3_aa: CASSAGIDRALFGANYGYTF

j_call: TRBJ2-1
clone_size: NA
v_call: TRBV7-7
cdr3_aa: CASSRGTALNNEQFF

j_call: TRBJ1-1
clone_size: once
v_call: TRBV9
cdr3_aa: CASSVALNTEAFF

j_call: TRBJ2-5
clone_size: NA
v_call: TRBV19
cdr3_aa: CASSQTTLAGETQYF

j_call: TRBJ2-5
clone_size: NA
v_call: TRBV4-1
cdr3_aa: CASSQGVGRIRETQYF

j_call: TRBJ1-6
clone_size: NA
v_call: TRBV5-1
cdr3_aa: CASSLGRGSDSPLHF

j_call: TRBJ1-2
clone_size: NA
v_call: TRBV7-2
cdr3_aa: CASSLARRNYGYTF

j_call: TRBJ1-2
clone_size: NA
v_call: TRBV18
cdr3_aa: CASSPLLDYGYTF

j_call: TRBJ1-1
clone_size: few
v_call: TRBV6-6
cdr3_aa: CASRPGEGEAFF

j_call: TRBJ2-5
clone_size: NA
v_call: TRBV5-1
cdr3_aa: CASSRPLTGTSGGETQYF

j_call: TRBJ1-1
clone_size: NA
v_call: TRBV13
cdr3_aa: CASSSYRGSAFF

j_call: TRBJ2-5
clone_size: NA
v_call: TRBV3-1/TRBV3-2
cdr3_aa: CASSLLGVETQYF

j_call: TRBJ1-5
clone_size: NA
v_call: TRBV30
cdr3_aa: CAWSAEPGGNQPQHF

j_call: TRBJ1-3
clone_size: NA
v_call: TRBV18
cdr3_aa: CASSPIMDRAGNTIYF

j_call: TRBJ2-1
clone_size: NA
v_call: TRBV7-2
cdr3_aa: CASSVRAGVGEQFF

j_call: TRBJ2-2
clone_size: NA
v_call: TRBV12-3/TRBV12-4
cdr3_aa: CANSFGGPGELFF

j_call: TRBJ2-7
clone_size: NA
v_call: TRBV27
cdr3_aa: CASSLVGRLSYEQYF

j_call: TRBJ2-3
clone_size: once
v_call: TRBV3-1/TRBV3-2
cdr3_aa: CASSRQGTDTQYF

j_call: TRBJ1-5
clone_size: once
v_call: TRBV6-5
cdr3_aa: CASSSVTAPTAQHF

j_call: TRBJ1-6
clone_size: NA
v_call: TRBV3-1/TRBV3-2
cdr3_aa: CASRSDRANSPLHF

j_call: TRBJ2-3
clone_size: NA
v_call: TRBV7-8
cdr3_aa: CASSPGQYRTDTQYF

j_call: TRBJ2-7
clone_size: NA
v_call: TRBV5-1
cdr3_aa: CASSLGDRAKQYF

j_call: TRBJ1-2
clone_size: NA
v_call: TRBV6-5
cdr3_aa: CASSYTTGVENYGYTF

j_call: TRBJ1-6
clone_size: NA
v_call: TRBV19
cdr3_aa: CASTGFPYNSPLHF

j_call: TRBJ2-2
clone_size: NA
v_call: TRBV2
cdr3_aa: CASSEARVTGELFF

j_call: TRBJ1-4
clone_size: NA
v_call: TRBV6-5
cdr3_aa: CASVGQANEKLFF

j_call: TRBJ2-1
clone_size: NA
v_call: TRBV12-5
cdr3_aa: CASLSDSSYNEQFF

j_call: TRBJ1-1
clone_size: few
v_call: TRBV12-3/TRBV12-4
cdr3_aa: CASSFSTGTEAFF

j_call: TRBJ1-5
clone_size: few
v_call: TRBV30
cdr3_aa: CAWSSDSVNQPQHF

j_call: TRBJ2-1
clone_size: once
v_call: TRBV6-5
cdr3_aa: CASSRDNYYNEQFF

j_call: TRBJ1-2
clone_size: NA
v_call: TRBV9
cdr3_aa: CASSVGGGDLFNYGYTF

j_call: TRBJ2-5
clone_size: NA
v_call: TRBV3-1/TRBV3-2
cdr3_aa: CASSQAGAGNQETQYF

j_call: TRBJ2-3
clone_size: NA
v_call: TRBV5-6
cdr3_aa: CASFVPGNTQYF

j_call: TRBJ2-1
clone_size: NA
v_call: TRBV5-6
cdr3_aa: CASSLGQGGRYRGQFF

j_call: TRBJ1-5
clone_size: NA
v_call: TRBV7-2
cdr3_aa: CASSLEGGALSNQPQHF

j_call: TRBJ1-4
clone_size: once
v_call: TRBV7-9
cdr3_aa: CASSRGTAEKLFF

j_call: TRBJ2-2
clone_size: NA
v_call: TRBV5-5
cdr3_aa: CASSTRQGSTGELFF

j_call: TRBJ2-6
clone_size: NA
v_call: TRBV3-1/TRBV3-2
cdr3_aa: CASSLTQGRSGANVLTF

j_call: TRBJ1-6
clone_size: NA
v_call: TRBV5-3
cdr3_aa: CARSLASGIQYNSPLHF

j_call: TRBJ2-5
clone_size: once
v_call: TRBV19
cdr3_aa: CASSTRQSHLGTQYF

j_call: TRBJ1-5
clone_size: NA
v_call: TRBV29-1
cdr3_aa: CSVATGEEQPQHF

j_call: TRBJ1-5
clone_size: NA
v_call: TRBV7-4
cdr3_aa: CASSLAGTGGPYQPQHF